The source of this T cell receptor (beta chain) is a study of post-analysis software for immune sequencing data (dated by TCRdb to about 2015). Turning to the overall study: Relapsing-remitting, secondary progressive and progressive-relapsing multiple sclerosis were recorded as disease courses, and subtype annotation was lacking for some patients. A subset of samples was prepared in parallel using single-end sample barcoding, then pooled and co-amplified after Illumina adapter ligation. Patient repertoires were compared against over ten previously published healthy control repertoires from donors aged roughly 6 to 28 years.

This clonotype was detected a few times. Its target antigen remains unknown. No quality values exist for individual bases; no much larger clone is one base distant. This specimen's time point label, per the study, means: second blood draw from one MS patient after hematopoietic stem cell transplantation. To demonstrate the VDJtools post-analysis software, TCR beta repertoires were profiled from the peripheral blood of over ten young patients with multiple sclerosis. The multiple sclerosis patients were children and adolescents ranging in age from about 6 to 16 years. Study-wide conclusions, independent of this receptor: When samples were clustered directly using the F measure, samples prepared in the same batch co-clustered strongly, which prompted a batch-effect correction. Significantly lower normalized Chao1 diversity was found in multiple sclerosis patients than in controls, suggesting substantial peripheral T-cell clonal expansion. Several TRBV segments, including TRBV5-6, TRBV5-1 and TRBV20-1, were significantly more frequent in patients than controls. The multiple sclerosis patient group was slightly younger than the control group.

The CDR3 contains 12 residues, cysteine and phenylalanine counted. CDR3 DNA is the only sequence kept; it has 36 bases, read in frame from the first base. From a lookup of the germline V gene, CDR1 and CDR2 are MRHNA and SNTAGT. Trimming removed 0 bases from V and 9 bases from J, leaving 8 bases between the germline ends. Library preparation was by PCR. These reads were obtained on an Illumina HiSeq 2500. Unique molecular identifiers were incorporated into TCR beta cDNA libraries to reduce PCR and sequencing biases. Approximately 500,000 cDNA molecules were obtained per 1 to 10 million input T cells, so each molecule approximated one T cell. The patient libraries were prepared and sequenced with the same protocol used for the earlier healthy control dataset. Samples belonging to the same batch were prepared together, multiplexed and sequenced on a shared HiSeq lane. As for the original processing: MIGEC handled the raw barcoded reads, throwing out single-read molecular identifier groups before consensus assembly and CDR3 extraction. Clonotype tables were post-analysed with VDJtools, normalizing diversity by down-sampling all datasets to the smallest sample size. Repertoire overlap clustering matched CDR3 amino acid but not nucleotide sequences to correct batch-related cross-sample contamination. Through fastp at Q25 and MiXCR, TCRdb rebuilt clones from the public reads, retaining in-frame beta chains. Every entry covers one CDR3 protein and lists the most common genes and DNA from its rows. The V and J calls were determined by TCRdb, not by the authors. This sample holds around 150,000 distinct CDR3 sequences; 30% to 45% were observed only once. Jointly, the top ten make up 25% to 30% of the sample.

The sample in question was blood, obtained after autologous hematopoietic stem cell transplantation. The receptor was isolated from a girl aged 10-17 years with multiple sclerosis. Donor details come from another sample of the same person, matched by shared clones. The chain links TRBV6-4 with TRBJ1-1; a weak D assignment points to TRBD1 (6 bases agree). CDR3 reads: CASSDSGGQAFF. The nucleotide sequence is given as TGTGCCAGCAGTGACTCAGGGGGGCAAGCTTTCTTT.